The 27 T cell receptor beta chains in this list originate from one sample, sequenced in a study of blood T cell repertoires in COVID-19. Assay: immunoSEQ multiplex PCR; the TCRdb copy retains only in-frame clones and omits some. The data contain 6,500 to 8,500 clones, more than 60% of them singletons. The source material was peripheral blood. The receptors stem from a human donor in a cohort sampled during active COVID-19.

The CDR3 sequence is CASSFKRAAYEQYF. DNA of the CDR3: TGTGCCAGCAGTTTCAAGCGGGCCGCCTACGAGCAGTACTTC. The chain joins TRBV27 to TRBJ2-7, with D maybe TRBD2 (6 bases). CDR3 length: 14 amino acids. Per the germline V gene, CDR1 is MNHEY and CDR2 is SMNVEV (reference sequence). The V end lost 3 bases, the J end lost 2 bases, and 11 bases lay between the germline ends.

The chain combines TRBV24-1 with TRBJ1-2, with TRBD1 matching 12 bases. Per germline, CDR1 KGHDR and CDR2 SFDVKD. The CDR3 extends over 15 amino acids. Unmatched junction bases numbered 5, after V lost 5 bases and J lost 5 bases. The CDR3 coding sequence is TGTGCCACCAGTGCCGGGACAGGGGGCCGGTATGGCTACACCTTC. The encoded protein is CATSAGTGGRYGYTF.

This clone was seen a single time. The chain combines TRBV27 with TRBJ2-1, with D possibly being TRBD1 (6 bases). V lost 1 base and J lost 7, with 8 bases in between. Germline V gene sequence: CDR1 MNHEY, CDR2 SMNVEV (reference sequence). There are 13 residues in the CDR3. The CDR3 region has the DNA TGTGCCAGCAGTTTATACAGGGAAAATGAGCAGTTCTTC. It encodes CASSLYRENEQFF.

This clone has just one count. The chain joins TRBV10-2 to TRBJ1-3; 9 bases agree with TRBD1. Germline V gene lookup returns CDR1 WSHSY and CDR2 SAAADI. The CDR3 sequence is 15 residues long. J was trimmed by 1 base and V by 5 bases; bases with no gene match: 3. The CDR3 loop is CASSSDRGSGNTIYF. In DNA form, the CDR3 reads TGCGCCAGCAGTTCTGACAGGGGGTCTGGAAACACCATATATTTT.

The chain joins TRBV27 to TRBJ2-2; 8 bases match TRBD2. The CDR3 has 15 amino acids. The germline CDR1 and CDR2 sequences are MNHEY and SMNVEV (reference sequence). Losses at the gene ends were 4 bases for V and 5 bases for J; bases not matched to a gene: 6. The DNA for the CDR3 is TGTGCCAGCAGTTACCGGGAGGGATGGACCGGGGAGCTGTTTTTT. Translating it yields CASSYREGWTGELFF.

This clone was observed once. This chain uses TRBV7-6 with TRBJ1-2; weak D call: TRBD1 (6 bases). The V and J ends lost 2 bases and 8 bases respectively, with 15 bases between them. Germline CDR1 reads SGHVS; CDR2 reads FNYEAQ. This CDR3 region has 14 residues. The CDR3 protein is CASSLNAGVSGYTF. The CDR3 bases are TGTGCCAGCAGCTTAAATGCAGGGGTGAGCGGCTACACCTTC.

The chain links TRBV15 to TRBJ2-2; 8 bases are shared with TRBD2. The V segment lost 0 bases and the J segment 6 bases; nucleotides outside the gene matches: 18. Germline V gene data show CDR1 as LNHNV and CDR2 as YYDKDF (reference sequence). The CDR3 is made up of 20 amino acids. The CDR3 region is CATSRESWDKAGVRAGELFF. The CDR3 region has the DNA TGTGCCACCAGCAGAGAGAGTTGGGACAAAGCGGGAGTGCGTGCCGGGGAGCTGTTTTTT.

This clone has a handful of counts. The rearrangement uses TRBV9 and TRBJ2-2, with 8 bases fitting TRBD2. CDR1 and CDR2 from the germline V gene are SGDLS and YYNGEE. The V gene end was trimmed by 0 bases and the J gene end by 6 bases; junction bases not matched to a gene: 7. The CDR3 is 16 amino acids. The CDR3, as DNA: TGTGCCAGCAGCGTAGGGGGCGGGAGGCGGTCCGGGGAGCTGTTTTTT. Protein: CASSVGGGRRSGELFF.

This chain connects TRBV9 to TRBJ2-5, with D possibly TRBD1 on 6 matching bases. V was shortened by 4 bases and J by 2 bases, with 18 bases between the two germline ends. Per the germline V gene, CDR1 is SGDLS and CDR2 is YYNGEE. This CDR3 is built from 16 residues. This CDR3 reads CASSLPITGKQETQYF. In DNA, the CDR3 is TGTGCCAGCAGCCTCCCCATCACAGGGAAACAAGAGACCCAGTACTTC. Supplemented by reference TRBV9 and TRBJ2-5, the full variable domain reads DSGVTQTPKHLITATGQRVTLRCSPRSGDLSVYWYQQSLDQGLQFLIQYYNGEERAKGNILERFSAQQFPDLHSELNLSSLELGDSALYFCASSLPITGKQETQYFGPGTRLLVL.

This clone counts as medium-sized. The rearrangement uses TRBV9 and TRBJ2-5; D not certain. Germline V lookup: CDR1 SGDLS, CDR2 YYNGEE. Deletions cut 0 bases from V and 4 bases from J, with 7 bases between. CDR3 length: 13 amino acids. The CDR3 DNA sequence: TGTGCCAGCAGCGTAGGGTCTAGAGAGACCCAGTACTTC. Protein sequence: CASSVGSRETQYF.

The CDR3 nucleotides read TGTGCCACCAGTGACCTGGACAGGGGAGACACCGGGGAGCTGTTTTTT. This codes for CATSDLDRGDTGELFF. The chain has TRBV24-1 and TRBJ2-2; 9 bases line up with TRBD1. The CDR3 loop spans 16 amino acids. V gave up 4 bases and J gave up 3 bases; unmatched junction bases: 5. Germline CDR1 and CDR2: KGHDR and SFDVKD.

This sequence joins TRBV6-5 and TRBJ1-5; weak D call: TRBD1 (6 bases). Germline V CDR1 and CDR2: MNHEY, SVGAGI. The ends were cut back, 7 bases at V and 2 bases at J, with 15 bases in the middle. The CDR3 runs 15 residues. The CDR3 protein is CASNLGAPGNQPQHF. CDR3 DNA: TGTGCCAGCAACTTGGGGGCACCCGGCAATCAGCCCCAGCATTTT.

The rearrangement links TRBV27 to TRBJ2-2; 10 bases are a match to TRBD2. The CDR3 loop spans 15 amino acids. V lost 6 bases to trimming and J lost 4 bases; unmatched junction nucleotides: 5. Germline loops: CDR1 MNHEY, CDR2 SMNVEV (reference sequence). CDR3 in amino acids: CASRMTSGFTGELFF. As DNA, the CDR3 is TGTGCCAGCAGGATGACTAGCGGGTTCACCGGGGAGCTGTTTTTT.

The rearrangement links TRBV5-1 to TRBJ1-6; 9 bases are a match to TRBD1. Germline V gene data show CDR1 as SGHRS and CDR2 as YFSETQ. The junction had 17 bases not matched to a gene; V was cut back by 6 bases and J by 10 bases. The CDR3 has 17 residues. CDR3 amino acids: CASKPDPGWTGESPLHF. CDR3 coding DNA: TGCGCCAGCAAACCGGACCCCGGTTGGACAGGGGAGTCACCCCTCCACTTT. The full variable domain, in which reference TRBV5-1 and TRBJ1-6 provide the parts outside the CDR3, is KAGVTQTPRYLIKTRGQQVTLSCSPISGHRSVSWYQQTPGQGLQFLFEYFSETQRNKGNFPGRFSGRQFSNSRSEMNVSTLELGDSALYLCASKPDPGWTGESPLHFGNGTRLTVT.

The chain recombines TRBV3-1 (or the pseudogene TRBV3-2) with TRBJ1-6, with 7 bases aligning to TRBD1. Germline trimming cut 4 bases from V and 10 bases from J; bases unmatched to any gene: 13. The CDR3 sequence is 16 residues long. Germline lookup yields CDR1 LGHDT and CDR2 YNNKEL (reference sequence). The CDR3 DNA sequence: TGTGCCAGCAGCCCGGATTCAGACAGGGTGGGATCACCCCTCCACTTT. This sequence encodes CASSPDSDRVGSPLHF.

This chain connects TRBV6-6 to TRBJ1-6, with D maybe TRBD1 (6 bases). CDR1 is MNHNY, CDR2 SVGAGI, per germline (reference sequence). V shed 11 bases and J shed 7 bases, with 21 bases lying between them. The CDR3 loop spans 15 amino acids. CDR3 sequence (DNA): TGTGCCTCACGCCCAGGGGCGGGGGGCAATTCACCCCTCCACTTT. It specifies CASRPGAGGNSPLHF.

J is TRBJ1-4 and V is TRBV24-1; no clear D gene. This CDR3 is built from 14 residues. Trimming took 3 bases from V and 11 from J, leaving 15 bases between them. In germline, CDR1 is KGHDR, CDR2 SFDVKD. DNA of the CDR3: TGTGCCACCAGTGATACGAACGACAACCGTAAACTGTTTTTT. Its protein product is CATSDTNDNRKLFF.

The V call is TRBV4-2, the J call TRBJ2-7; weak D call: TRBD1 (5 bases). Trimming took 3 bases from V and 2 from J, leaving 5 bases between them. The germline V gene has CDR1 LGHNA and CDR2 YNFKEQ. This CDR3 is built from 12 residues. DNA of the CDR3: TGTGCCAGCAGCCAGGGGCCCTACGAGCAGTACTTC. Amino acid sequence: CASSQGPYEQYF.

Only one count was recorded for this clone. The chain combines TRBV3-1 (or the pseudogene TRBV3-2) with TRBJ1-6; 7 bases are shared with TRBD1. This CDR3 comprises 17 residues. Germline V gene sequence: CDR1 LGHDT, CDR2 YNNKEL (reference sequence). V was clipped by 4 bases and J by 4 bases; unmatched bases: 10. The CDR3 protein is CASSPGDSVLYNSPLHF. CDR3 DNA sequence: TGTGCCAGCAGCCCGGGGGACAGCGTTCTATATAATTCACCCCTCCACTTT.

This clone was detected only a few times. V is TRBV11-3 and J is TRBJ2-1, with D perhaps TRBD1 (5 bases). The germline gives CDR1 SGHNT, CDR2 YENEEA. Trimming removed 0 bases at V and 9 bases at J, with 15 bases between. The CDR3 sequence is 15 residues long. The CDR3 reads CASSLDVRGSSEQFF. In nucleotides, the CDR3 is TGTGCCAGCAGCTTAGATGTTAGGGGTAGTAGTGAGCAGTTCTTC.

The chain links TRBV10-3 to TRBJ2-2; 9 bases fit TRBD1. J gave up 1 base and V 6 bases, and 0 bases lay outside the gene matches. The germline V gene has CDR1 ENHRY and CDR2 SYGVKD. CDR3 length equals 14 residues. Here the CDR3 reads CAIRDRGNTGELFF. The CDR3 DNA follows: TGTGCCATCAGGGACAGGGGGAACACCGGGGAGCTGTTTTTT.

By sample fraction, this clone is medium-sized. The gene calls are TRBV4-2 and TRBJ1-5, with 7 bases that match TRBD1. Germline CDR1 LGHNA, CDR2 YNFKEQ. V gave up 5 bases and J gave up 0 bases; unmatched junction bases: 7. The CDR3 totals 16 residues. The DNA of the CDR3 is TGTGCCAGCAGCGAGAGACAGGGACCTAGCAATCAGCCCCAGCATTTT. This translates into CASSERQGPSNQPQHF.

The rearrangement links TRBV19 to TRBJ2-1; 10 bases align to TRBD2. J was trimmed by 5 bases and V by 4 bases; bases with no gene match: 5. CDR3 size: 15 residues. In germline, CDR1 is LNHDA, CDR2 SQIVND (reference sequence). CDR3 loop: CASSRVAGGHNEQFF. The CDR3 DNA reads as TGTGCCAGTAGTAGGGTAGCGGGAGGACACAATGAGCAGTTCTTC. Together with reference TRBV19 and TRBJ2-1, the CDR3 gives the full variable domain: DGGITQSPKYLFRKEGQNVTLSCEQNLNHDAMYWYRQDPGQGLRLIYYSQIVNDFQKGDIAEGYSVSREKKESFPLTVTSAQKNPTAFYLCASSRVAGGHNEQFFGPGTRLTVL.

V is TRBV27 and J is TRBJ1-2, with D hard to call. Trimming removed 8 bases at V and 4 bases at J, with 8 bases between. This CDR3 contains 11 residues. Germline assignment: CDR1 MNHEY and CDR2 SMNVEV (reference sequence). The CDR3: CASRGFYGYTF. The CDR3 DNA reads TGTGCCAGCCGAGGCTTCTATGGCTACACCTTC.

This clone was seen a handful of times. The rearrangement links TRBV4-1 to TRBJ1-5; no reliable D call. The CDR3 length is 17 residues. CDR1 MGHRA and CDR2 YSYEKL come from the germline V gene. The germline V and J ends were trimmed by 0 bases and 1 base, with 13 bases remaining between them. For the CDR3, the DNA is TGCGCCAGCAGCCAAGAAGTAGCCAGAAAGAGCAATCAGCCCCAGCATTTT. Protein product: CASSQEVARKSNQPQHF.

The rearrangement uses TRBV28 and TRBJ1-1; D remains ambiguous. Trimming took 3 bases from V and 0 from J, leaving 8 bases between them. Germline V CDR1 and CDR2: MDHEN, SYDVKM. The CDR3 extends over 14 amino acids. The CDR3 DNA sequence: TGTGCCAGCAGTTTTGTCAGGATGAACACTGAAGCTTTCTTT. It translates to CASSFVRMNTEAFF.

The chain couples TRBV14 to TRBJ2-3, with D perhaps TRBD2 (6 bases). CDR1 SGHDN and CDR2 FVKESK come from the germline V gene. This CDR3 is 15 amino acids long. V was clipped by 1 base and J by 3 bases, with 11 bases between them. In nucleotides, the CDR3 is TGTGCCAGCAGCCAAGTTGGGGGGATAACAGATACGCAGTATTTT. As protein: CASSQVGGITDTQYF.